This T cell receptor beta chain was retrieved from a study of OX40 agonist ivuxolimab in advanced cancers. Repertoires were generated with immunoSEQ multiplex PCR, while TCRdb's copy carries only in-frame clones and drops some. The sample comprises 15,000 or so clones, approximately 80% of which are singletons, and 16% rests with the top ten. In germline, CDR1 is SGHNT, CDR2 YENEEA. This CDR3 is built from 19 residues. Trimming at V came to 6 bases and at J to 2 bases, leaving 17 bases not matched to a gene. Patients with autoimmune history or systemic immunosuppression were excluded. The clonotype was recovered from an adult with an advanced solid tumor such as melanoma, head and neck, liver or kidney cancer. The V call is TRBV11-3, the J call TRBJ1-5; 9 bases fit TRBD1. The sample in question was CD4+ or CD8+ T cells sorted from blood, obtained in a trial of the OX40 agonist ivuxolimab. The CDR3 loop reads CASSPSLGQGNNGNQPQHF. Written as DNA, the CDR3 is TGTGCCAGCAGTCCTTCCCTGGGACAGGGTAATAACGGCAATCAGCCCCAGCATTTT. Drawing the rest from reference TRBV11-3 and TRBJ1-5, the complete variable domain is EAGVVQSPRYKIIEKKQPVAFWCNPISGHNTLYWYLQNLGQGPELLIRYENEEAVDDSQLPKDRFSAERLKGVDSTLKIQPAELGDSAVYLCASSPSLGQGNNGNQPQHFGDGTRLSIL.